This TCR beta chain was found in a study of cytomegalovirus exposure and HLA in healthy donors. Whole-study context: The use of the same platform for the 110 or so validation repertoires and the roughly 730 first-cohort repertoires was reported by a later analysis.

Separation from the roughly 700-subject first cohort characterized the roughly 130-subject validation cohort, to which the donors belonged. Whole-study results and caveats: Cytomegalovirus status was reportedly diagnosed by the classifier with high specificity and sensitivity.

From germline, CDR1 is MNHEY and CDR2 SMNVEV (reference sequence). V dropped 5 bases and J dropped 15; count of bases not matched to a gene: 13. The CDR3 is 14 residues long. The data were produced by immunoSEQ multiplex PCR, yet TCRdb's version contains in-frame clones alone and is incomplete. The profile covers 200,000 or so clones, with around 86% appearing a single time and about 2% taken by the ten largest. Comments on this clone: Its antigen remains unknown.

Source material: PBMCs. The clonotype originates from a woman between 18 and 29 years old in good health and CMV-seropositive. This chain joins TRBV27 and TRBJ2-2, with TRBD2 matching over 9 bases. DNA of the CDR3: TGTGCCAGCAGTCCGGCAGCGGGGGGCCGGGGGTTGTTTTTT. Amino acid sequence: CASSPAAGGRGLFF.